Below, 10 T cell receptor beta chains from the same sample are listed, as sequenced in a study of CD8 T cells in ankylosing spondylitis. Broader study findings: It appeared that ankylosing spondylitis blood was characterized by a TCR beta motif of roughly 8 highly homologous variants.

These receptors lack a known antigen. TCRdb reprocessed the 5' RACE reads via MiXCR and lists one record per CDR3 protein. Of hundreds of thousands of distinct CDR3 sequences in the sample, approximately 10% were seen once. Sequencing input: blood, either unsorted or a sorted T cell fraction (not recorded which). The origin of the receptors is a male donor with ankylosing spondylitis.

There are a few counts of this clonotype. The chain links TRBV9 to TRBJ2-2; 9 nucleotides match TRBD1. Trimming cost V 6 bases and J 6 bases; bases outside gene matches: 12. Germline V lookup: CDR1 SGDLS, CDR2 YYNGEE. The CDR3 extends over 16 amino acids. CDR3 in amino acids: CASNTGTGFVAGELFF. In nucleotides, the CDR3 is TGTGCCAGCAACACAGGGACAGGGTTTGTGGCCGGGGAGCTGTTTTTT. Complete variable domain (other parts from reference TRBV9 and TRBJ2-2): DSGVTQTPKHLITATGQRVTLRCSPRSGDLSVYWYQQSLDQGLQFLIQYYNGEERAKGNILERFSAQQFPDLHSELNLSSLELGDSALYFCASNTGTGFVAGELFFGEGSRLTVL.

This clonotype was counted ten times or more. The rearrangement uses TRBV7-2 and TRBJ1-5; no reliable D call. The germline gives CDR1 SGHTA, CDR2 FQGNSA. V lost 7 bases, J lost 3 bases, and 7 bases lay in between. The CDR3 has 12 residues. DNA of the CDR3: TGTGCCAGCAACCGAGCCAATCAGCCCCAGCATTTT. Translated, it gives CASNRANQPQHF.

The chain joins TRBV20-1 to TRBJ2-4, with 8 bases fitting TRBD2. CDR3 length: 15 amino acids. Trimming removed 6 bases from V and 8 bases from J; junction bases left unmatched: 15. CDR1 DFQATT and CDR2 SNEGSKA come from the germline V gene (reference sequence). The CDR3 DNA reads TGCAGTGCCCCCCCGGGCGCGGGAGGACGGGACATTCAGTACTTC. Amino acid sequence: CSAPPGAGGRDIQYF.

The chain combines TRBV7-2 with TRBJ2-2; D is uncertain. This CDR3 region has 14 residues. The ends were cut back, 5 bases at V and 7 bases at J, with 14 bases in the middle. CDR1 is SGHTA, CDR2 FQGNSA, per germline. The CDR3 region has the DNA TGTGCCAGCAGCCTCACTACGCTGGGCGGGGAGCTGTTTTTT. The encoded protein is CASSLTTLGGELFF.

A note on this clonotype: This could be a read error, since a much larger clone is one nucleotide away. This chain connects TRBV29-1 to TRBJ1-3; D not resolved. This CDR3 has 13 amino acids. Germline CDR1 is SQVTM and CDR2 is ANQGSEA. CDR3 sequence: CNVESGAGNTIYF. The CDR3 region has the DNA TGCAACGTTGAGTCGGGTGCTGGAAACACCATATATTTT.

This clonotype was seen only a few times. The V and J genes are TRBV12-3 or TRBV12-4 and TRBJ1-2; 8 bases align to TRBD1. The V and J ends lost 6 bases and 3 bases, in that order; junction bases with no gene match: 6. The length of the CDR3 is 14 residues. CDR3 sequence reads: CASRQGQDYYGYTF. The CDR3 bases are TGTGCCAGCAGGCAGGGACAGGATTACTATGGCTACACCTTC.

This clonotype was observed many times. The gene calls are TRBV7-2 and TRBJ1-1; no reliable D call. V was pared by 0 bases and J by 4 bases, with 9 bases between. Germline loops: CDR1 SGHTA, CDR2 FQGNSA. The length of the CDR3 is 14 residues. For the CDR3, the DNA is TGTGCCAGCAGCTTAGCCTCATCTGGCACTGAAGCTTTCTTT. As protein: CASSLASSGTEAFF.

This clonotype turned up a few times. The chain joins TRBV20-1 to TRBJ1-6, with no clear D. Germline-derived CDR1 and CDR2 are DFQATT and SNEGSKA (reference sequence). V was clipped by 8 bases and J by 0 bases, with 14 bases between them. The CDR3 loop spans 15 amino acids. The CDR3 DNA reads TGCAGTCCAGCAGACTCAAGCTCCTATAATTCACCCCTCCACTTT. Residues: CSPADSSSYNSPLHF.

This clonotype was picked up many times. This chain uses TRBV5-1 with TRBJ2-5; D might be TRBD1 or TRBD2, each matching 5 bases. Germline V lookup: CDR1 SGHRS, CDR2 YFSETQ. V lost 0 bases, J lost 3 bases, and 9 bases lay in between. The CDR3 is 14 residues long. CDR3 DNA sequence: TGCGCCAGCAGCTTGGGGGGGTCCGAAGAGACCCAGTACTTC. As protein: CASSLGGSEETQYF.

This clonotype was picked up many times. The chain links TRBV29-1 to TRBJ1-1, with 8 bases fitting TRBD1. Germline loops: CDR1 SQVTM, CDR2 ANQGSEA. CDR3 length: 14 amino acids. The J segment lost 11 bases and the V segment lost 6 bases, leaving 17 bases of the junction unmatched. CDR3 in DNA: TGCAGCGTACCTCAGGGAGGACAGGGAGGAGGTGCTTTCTTT. As protein: CSVPQGGQGGGAFF.